The clone carrying this TCR beta chain was seen only once. As yet, its antigen is unknown. This sample was taken from a study of OX40 agonist ivuxolimab in advanced cancers. Study-level information: Dose-escalation patients' cancers were hepatocellular carcinoma, melanoma, renal cell or head and neck cancer. Patients were 82.7% male with ages roughly 23 to 79, mean approximately 62. Whole-study findings and limits: Nonresponders included some who also had low normalized T-cell clonal expansion. CD8+ T cells showed, on average, more clonal expansion than CD4+ cells.

Profiled with immunoSEQ multiplex PCR; TCRdb holds only in-frame clones, not every one. Here the sample spans tens of thousands of clones, about 91% being singletons. Source: CD4+ or CD8+ T cells sorted from blood, taken in a trial of the OX40 agonist ivuxolimab. The receptor's source is an adult with an advanced solid tumor such as melanoma, head and neck, liver or kidney cancer.

The CDR3 DNA sequence: TGTGCCAGCAGCTCAGGCAGGCAGACCCAGTACTTC. Translating it yields CASSSGRQTQYF. The chain recombines TRBV7-9 with TRBJ2-5; no clear D. Germline values: CDR1 SEHNR, CDR2 FQNEAQ (reference sequence). V lost 4 bases to trimming and J lost 6 bases, with 9 bases between them. The CDR3 loop spans 12 amino acids.